One sample yielded the 30 T cell receptor beta chains listed below, sequenced in a study of T cell responses to AZD1222 COVID-19 vaccine. The repertoire was sequenced with immunoSEQ multiplex PCR; TCRdb's copy has only in-frame clones and lacks some. The data show over 150,000 clones, with 88% seen just once and 4.3% held by the top ten. The specimen comprised peripheral blood, sampled 28 days after the second AZD1222 dose. Every receptor here comes from an adult who received the AZD1222 COVID-19 vaccine.

V usage is TRBV10-3 and J usage is TRBJ2-2; D not resolved. Germline CDR1 is ENHRY and CDR2 is SYGVKD. Trimming took off 6 bases at V and 5 bases at J, with 13 bases between the two ends. The CDR3 totals 14 residues. The CDR3: CAISIEDRTGELFF. The CDR3 nucleotides are TGTGCCATCAGCATCGAGGACCGGACCGGGGAGCTGTTTTTT.

This chain uses TRBV2 with TRBJ1-3; D is unresolved. The CDR3 has 14 amino acids. The V gene's germline CDR1 is SNHLY and CDR2 FYNNEI. Trimming removed 5 bases at V and 2 bases at J, with 10 bases between. The CDR3 here is CASSLETAGNTIYF. In nucleotides, the CDR3 is TGTGCCAGCAGTTTAGAAACCGCTGGAAACACCATATATTTT.

The chain has TRBV10-2 and TRBJ1-2; D uncertain. V was pared by 10 bases and J by 6 bases, with 30 bases between. Germline V gene data show CDR1 as WSHSY and CDR2 as SAAADI. CDR3 length: 17 residues. The CDR3 coding sequence is TGCGCCACCACTCCCCTGCCACCGGCGCTGGTAGGGCATGGCTACACCTTC. It codes for CATTPLPPALVGHGYTF.

The chain combines TRBV18 with TRBJ2-1, with unresolved D. V was clipped by 3 bases and J by 1 base, with 10 bases between them. The CDR3 totals 15 residues. The germline CDR1 and CDR2 sequences are KGHSH and LQKENI. CDR3 in DNA: TGTGCCAGCTCACCGAGCTATCAATCCTACAATGAGCAGTTCTTC. This encodes CASSPSYQSYNEQFF.

The rearrangement links TRBV9 to TRBJ1-5; no firm D call. The CDR3 totals 13 residues. The V and J ends lost 2 bases and 9 bases respectively, with 12 bases between them. Germline V gene data show CDR1 as SGDLS and CDR2 as YYNGEE. The CDR3 coding sequence is TGTGCCAGCAGCGTGGCGCCGGGCAGGCCCCAGCATTTT. Residues: CASSVAPGRPQHF.

The J gene is TRBJ2-5, the V gene TRBV20-1, with D possibly matching TRBD2 (5 bases). This CDR3 has 14 residues. Germline V lookup: CDR1 DFQATT, CDR2 SNEGSKA (reference sequence). Trimming pared 3 bases from V and 2 bases from J, leaving 13 bases between. The CDR3 region has the DNA TGCAGTGCTAGTTTATTTACTAGTCAAGAGACCCAGTACTTC. Encoded protein: CSASLFTSQETQYF.

The chain combines TRBV4-2 with TRBJ2-3; TRBD2 matches 7 bases. The CDR3 extends over 18 amino acids. V shed 1 base and J 1 base; nucleotides not matched to a gene: 11. The germline CDR1 and CDR2 sequences are LGHNA and YNFKEQ. The chain's CDR3 is CASSQVSIAGARTDTQYF. CDR3 coding DNA: TGTGCCAGCAGCCAAGTCTCGATAGCGGGCGCCCGCACAGATACGCAGTATTTT.

The chain couples TRBV6-1 to TRBJ1-1; 8 positions agree with TRBD1. Germline trimming cut 3 bases from V and 5 bases from J; bases unmatched to any gene: 11. Germline assignment: CDR1 MNHNS and CDR2 SASEGT. CDR3 length equals 16 residues. Written as DNA, the CDR3 is TGTGCCAGCAGTGACCACCTAAACAGGGGGAGTACTGAAGCTTTCTTT. This codes for CASSDHLNRGSTEAFF.

This sequence joins TRBV6-2 or TRBV6-3 and TRBJ2-7; D is unresolved. CDR3 size: 16 residues. V was trimmed by 4 bases and J by 5 bases, leaving 21 bases between them. In germline, CDR1 is MNHEY, CDR2 SVGEGT. The CDR3 spells CASSFAPDPISHEQYF. CDR3 sequence (DNA): TGTGCCAGCAGTTTCGCGCCTGACCCCATTTCCCACGAGCAGTACTTC.

Written as DNA, the CDR3 is TGCGCCAGCAGCCCCCTGGGCAGCTCCTACAATGAGCAGTTCTTC. Translated: CASSPLGSSYNEQFF. The rearrangement joins TRBV4-1 to TRBJ2-1; no reliable D call. The germline V and J ends were trimmed by 4 bases and 0 bases, with 10 bases remaining between them. CDR1 is MGHRA and CDR2 is YSYEKL in the germline V gene. This CDR3 spans 15 amino acids.

The chain links TRBV11-2 to TRBJ2-3; the D gene is possibly TRBD1 (6 bases). Germline loops: CDR1 SGHAT, CDR2 FQNNGV. This CDR3 is built from 16 residues. The V end was cut by 0 bases, the J end by 4 bases, with 14 bases between. The CDR3 nucleotides read TGTGCCAGCAGCTTAGAAACAGGGTTGGGCGCAGATACGCAGTATTTT. Its translation: CASSLETGLGADTQYF.

A few counts support this clone. V is TRBV7-7 and J is TRBJ2-2; D ambiguous. The CDR3 length is 14 residues. CDR1 SSHAT and CDR2 FNYEAQ come from the germline V gene (reference sequence). V dropped 1 base and J dropped 2 bases, with 5 bases sitting between them. The CDR3, as DNA: TGTGCCAGCAGCTTAGTAGTTAACACCGGGGAGCTGTTTTTT. Its translation is CASSLVVNTGELFF.

The chain combines TRBV29-1 with TRBJ2-2, with 7 bases matching TRBD1. This CDR3 is built from 14 residues. J was trimmed by 4 bases and V by 0 bases; bases with no gene match: 2. The germline CDR1 and CDR2 sequences are SQVTM and ANQGSEA. CDR3 sequence: CSVEEHRGTGELFF. The DNA of the CDR3 is TGCAGCGTTGAAGAGCACAGGGGCACCGGGGAGCTGTTTTTT.

This chain connects TRBV6-1 to TRBJ2-7; 9 bases match TRBD1. The CDR3 spans 15 residues. Losses at the gene ends were 5 bases for V and 3 bases for J; bases not matched to a gene: 8. The germline V gene has CDR1 MNHNS and CDR2 SASEGT. The CDR3 here is CASSPLDRGSYEQYF. As DNA, the CDR3 is TGTGCCAGCAGTCCGTTGGACAGGGGAAGCTACGAGCAGTACTTC.

The chain combines TRBV6-5 with TRBJ1-1; the D gene is possibly TRBD1 (5 bases). Looked up from germline, CDR1 is MNHEY and CDR2 is SVGAGI. The CDR3 is 15 amino acids. Trimming stripped 5 bases from V and 7 bases from J, with 20 bases between. CDR3 amino acids: CASSPIAGESGEAFF. The DNA for the CDR3 is TGTGCCAGCAGTCCCATCGCGGGGGAATCGGGTGAAGCTTTCTTT.

For this clone: The germline gene is not matched at one end of the junction; a read error may be the cause. The rearrangement links TRBV5-1 to TRBJ1-6; D call uncertain. CDR3 size: 13 residues. In germline, CDR1 is SGHRS, CDR2 YFSETQ. In DNA form, the CDR3 reads TGCGCCAGCAGCAGGTCCTATGATTCACCCCTCCACTTT. Protein: CASSRSYDSPLHF.

V and J are TRBV2 and TRBJ2-2; D is ambiguous. Looked up from germline, CDR1 is SNHLY and CDR2 is FYNNEI. The CDR3 runs 14 residues. Trimming pared 8 bases from V and 5 bases from J, leaving 15 bases between. CDR3 protein: CASQAPSRTGELFF. CDR3 nucleotide sequence: TGTGCCAGCCAAGCACCCTCAAGGACCGGGGAGCTGTTTTTT.

The V call is TRBV27, the J call TRBJ1-4; D not certain. The CDR3 covers 16 residues. Trimming removed 6 bases at V and 3 bases at J, with 17 bases between. The germline V gene encodes CDR1 MNHEY and CDR2 SMNVEV (reference sequence). Here the CDR3 reads CASSLTSRGSNEKLFF. In DNA, the CDR3 is TGTGCCAGCAGCTTAACCTCCCGCGGGTCTAATGAAAAACTGTTTTTT.

Only one count was recorded for this clone. The genes are TRBV30 and TRBJ2-7, with D possibly matching TRBD1 (5 bases). CDR1 and CDR2 from the germline V gene are GTSNPN and SVGIG (reference sequence). The CDR3 runs 14 residues. Trimming shortened V by 2 bases and J by 2 bases, and 13 bases separated the two germline ends. CDR3 in amino acids: CAWSLMARAYEQYF. DNA for the CDR3: TGTGCCTGGAGTTTAATGGCCAGGGCCTACGAGCAGTACTTC.

The gene calls are TRBV6-6 and TRBJ1-1, with D perhaps matching TRBD1 (6 bases). The CDR3 runs to 13 residues. Germline CDR1 reads MNHNY; CDR2 reads SVGAGI (reference sequence). Trimming shortened V by 10 bases and J by 4 bases, and 16 bases separated the two germline ends. CDR3 region: CANSIMDSTEAFF. CDR3 coding DNA: TGTGCCAACTCGATAATGGACAGCACTGAAGCTTTCTTT.

The chain carries TRBV6-5 and TRBJ1-3; unclear D gene. Trimming left V 0 bases short and J 5 bases short, with 8 bases between. CDR3 length: 14 amino acids. Germline V gives CDR1 MNHEY, CDR2 SVGAGI. The CDR3, as DNA: TGTGCCAGCAGTTACTCGGGGTTCCGAAACACCATATATTTT. Its translation is CASSYSGFRNTIYF.

The genes are TRBV4-3 and TRBJ2-6; 10 positions agree with TRBD2. This CDR3 region has 16 residues. With V trimmed by 4 bases and J by 4 bases, 4 bases remained unmatched. Per the germline V gene, CDR1 is LGHNA and CDR2 is YSLEER. The CDR3 region has the DNA TGCGCCAGCAGCCCCCAGCGGGGGGGAGGGGCCAACGTCCTGACTTTC. Translating gives CASSPQRGGGANVLTF.

CDR3 coding DNA: TGTGCCAGCAGGGGGACTATTGGAAACACCATATATTTT. Translation gives CASRGTIGNTIYF. The chain uses TRBV2 and TRBJ1-3; weak D call: TRBD1 (5 bases). V lost 6 bases to trimming and J lost 3 bases, with 9 bases between them. The length of the CDR3 is 13 residues. Germline V gives CDR1 SNHLY, CDR2 FYNNEI.

This clone was seen a few times. The genes are TRBV15 and TRBJ1-1; D is perhaps TRBD1 (5 bases). V was trimmed by 4 bases and J by 6 bases, leaving 12 bases between them. This CDR3 has 13 residues. CDR1 is LNHNV and CDR2 is YYDKDF in the germline V gene (reference sequence). The CDR3 here is CATSINGGAEAFF. As DNA, the CDR3 is TGTGCCACCAGCATCAATGGGGGGGCTGAAGCTTTCTTT.

The chain is built from TRBV10-3 and TRBJ2-6; D ambiguous. CDR1 is ENHRY, CDR2 SYGVKD, per germline. This CDR3 comprises 15 residues. Trimming removed 5 bases at V and 3 bases at J, with 11 bases between. CDR3 DNA sequence: TGTGCCATCAGTCCGATTATGGGTGGGGCCAACGTCCTGACTTTC. It is translated as CAISPIMGGANVLTF.

The chain combines TRBV9 with TRBJ1-2; perhaps TRBD1 as D (6 bases). CDR1 is SGDLS and CDR2 is YYNGEE in the germline V gene. The V end lost 4 bases, the J end lost 0 bases, and 16 bases lay between the germline ends. The CDR3 is made up of 16 amino acids. As DNA, the CDR3 is TGTGCCAGCAGCTCCGAGGGGGTTGAAGCTAACTATGGCTACACCTTC. It is translated as CASSSEGVEANYGYTF.

J is TRBJ1-2 and V is TRBV7-6; D is undetermined. The CDR3 totals 14 residues. Germline lookup yields CDR1 SGHVS and CDR2 FNYEAQ. V was pared by 5 bases and J by 5 bases, with 15 bases between. CDR3: CASSPRSDPYGYTF. The CDR3 coding sequence is TGTGCCAGCAGCCCTAGGTCAGACCCGTATGGCTACACCTTC.

The rearrangement links TRBV7-3 to TRBJ2-3; tentatively, D is TRBD1 or TRBD2 (6 bases each). Germline assignment: CDR1 SGHTA and CDR2 FQGTGA. The V end lost 5 bases, the J end lost 4 bases, and 13 bases lay between the germline ends. The CDR3 contains 14 residues. DNA of the CDR3: TGTGCCAGCAGCCCAAACGGGGGCCCAGATACGCAGTATTTT. Amino acids: CASSPNGGPDTQYF. Using reference TRBV7-3 and TRBJ2-3 for the parts outside the CDR3, the full variable domain is GAGVSQTPSNKVTEKGKYVELRCDPISGHTALYWYRQSLGQGPEFLIYFQGTGAADDSGLPNDRFFAVRPEGSVSTLKIQRTERGDSAVYLCASSPNGGPDTQYFGPGTRLTVL.

This clone was seen only once. The DNA of the CDR3 is TGTGCCAGCAGTTACTCGACGAGTTTCGGGAATGAGCAGTTCTTC. Its translation: CASSYSTSFGNEQFF. The chain carries TRBV6-5 and TRBJ2-1; D is uncertain. CDR1 MNHEY and CDR2 SVGAGI come from the germline V gene. CDR3 length equals 15 residues. Trimming cost V 0 bases and J 7 bases, with 13 bases left between them.

This clone was counted once. V is TRBV6-5 and J is TRBJ1-2; 9 bases are shared with TRBD1. CDR1 and CDR2 from the germline V gene are MNHEY and SVGAGI. V lost 10 bases, J lost 8 bases, and 11 bases stayed unmatched. The CDR3 runs 13 residues. DNA of the CDR3: TGTGCCACCAGAGATCGGACAGGGGACGGCTACACCTTC. Amino acids: CATRDRTGDGYTF.